This TCR beta chain is from a study of T cells expressing NK-cell markers. For this clonotype: Its target is unknown.

The CDR3 covers 13 residues. Germline lookup yields CDR1 SGHDN and CDR2 FVKESK. Study results and limitations: Certain NKG2C+ T cell clones were expanded, and their HCMV specificity remained unclear. Dominant NKG2C+ clonotypes were found to form about 1.0-7.5% of CD8+ T cells in six donors. The same clonotypes also predominated in the CD3+CD56-NKG2C+ fraction of a few donors.

TCRdb derives one entry per CDR3 protein from the 5' RACE reads, leaving out DNA. The sample data list about 140,000 distinct CDR3 sequences. The source material was blood T cells: a sorted CD56 or NKG2C T cell subset, CD4+ or CD8+ T cells, or bulk PBMC T cells (not recorded which). The receptor was derived from a man younger than 30 in good health. This sequence joins TRBV14 and TRBJ1-2. The CDR3 reads CASSYTASYGYTF.